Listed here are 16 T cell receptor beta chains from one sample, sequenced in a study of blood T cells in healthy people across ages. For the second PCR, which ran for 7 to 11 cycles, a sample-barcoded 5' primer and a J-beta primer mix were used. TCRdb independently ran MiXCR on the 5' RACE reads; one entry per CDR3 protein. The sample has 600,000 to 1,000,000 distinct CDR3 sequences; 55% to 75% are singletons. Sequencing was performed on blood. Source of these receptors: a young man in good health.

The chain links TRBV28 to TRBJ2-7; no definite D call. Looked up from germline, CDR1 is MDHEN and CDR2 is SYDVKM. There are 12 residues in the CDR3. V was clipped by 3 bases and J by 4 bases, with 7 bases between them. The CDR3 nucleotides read TGTGCCAGCAGTTTCAGGAATTACGAGCAGTACTTC. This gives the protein CASSFRNYEQYF.

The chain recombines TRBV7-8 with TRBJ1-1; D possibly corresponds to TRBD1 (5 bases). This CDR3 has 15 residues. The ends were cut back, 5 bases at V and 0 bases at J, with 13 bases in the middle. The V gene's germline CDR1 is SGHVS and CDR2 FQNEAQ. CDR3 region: CASSTGLTMNTEAFF. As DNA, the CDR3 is TGTGCCAGCAGCACGGGACTGACGATGAACACTGAAGCTTTCTTT. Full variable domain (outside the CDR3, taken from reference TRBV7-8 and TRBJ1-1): GAGVSQSPRYKVAKRGQDVALRCDPISGHVSLFWYQQALGQGPEFLTYFQNEAQLDKSGLPSDRFFAERPEGSVSTLKIQRTQQEDSAVYLCASSTGLTMNTEAFFGQGTRLTVV.

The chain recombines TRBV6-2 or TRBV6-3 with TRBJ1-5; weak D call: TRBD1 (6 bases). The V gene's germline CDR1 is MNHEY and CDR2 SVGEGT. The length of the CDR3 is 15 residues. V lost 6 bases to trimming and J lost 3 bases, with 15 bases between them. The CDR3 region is CASRPQGRANQPQHF. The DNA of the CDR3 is TGTGCCAGCAGGCCACAGGGTAGGGCCAATCAGCCCCAGCATTTT.

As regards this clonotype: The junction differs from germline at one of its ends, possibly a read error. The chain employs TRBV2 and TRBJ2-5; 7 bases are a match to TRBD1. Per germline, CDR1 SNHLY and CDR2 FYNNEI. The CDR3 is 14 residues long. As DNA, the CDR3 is TGTGCCGGCAGTGAACAGGGGACGTTAGAGACCCAGTACTTC. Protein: CAGSEQGTLETQYF.

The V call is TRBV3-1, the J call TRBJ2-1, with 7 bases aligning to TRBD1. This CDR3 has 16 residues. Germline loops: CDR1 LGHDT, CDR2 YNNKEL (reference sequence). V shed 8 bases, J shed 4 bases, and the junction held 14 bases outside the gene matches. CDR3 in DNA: TGTGCCAGCGCATCGTGGGGACAGCCTGGGTACAATGAGCAGTTCTTC. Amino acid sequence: CASASWGQPGYNEQFF.

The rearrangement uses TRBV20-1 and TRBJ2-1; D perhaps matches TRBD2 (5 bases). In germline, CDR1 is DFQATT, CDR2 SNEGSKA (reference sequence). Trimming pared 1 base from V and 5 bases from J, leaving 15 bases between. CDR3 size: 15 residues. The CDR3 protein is CSARGGVGDDNEQFF. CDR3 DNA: TGCAGTGCTAGAGGGGGAGTAGGTGACGACAATGAGCAGTTCTTC.

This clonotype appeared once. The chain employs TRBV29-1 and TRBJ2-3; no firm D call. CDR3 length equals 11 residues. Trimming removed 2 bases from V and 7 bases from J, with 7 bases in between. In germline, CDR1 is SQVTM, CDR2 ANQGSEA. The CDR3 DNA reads TGCAGCGTTGAATATGGGTATACGCAGTATTTT. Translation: CSVEYGYTQYF.

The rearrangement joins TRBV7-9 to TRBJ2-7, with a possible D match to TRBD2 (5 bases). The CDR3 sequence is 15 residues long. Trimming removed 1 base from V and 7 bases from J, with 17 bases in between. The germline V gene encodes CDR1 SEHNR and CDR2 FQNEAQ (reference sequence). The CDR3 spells CASSLGWARRGEQYF. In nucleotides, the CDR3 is TGTGCCAGCAGCTTAGGGTGGGCCCGACGGGGTGAGCAGTACTTC. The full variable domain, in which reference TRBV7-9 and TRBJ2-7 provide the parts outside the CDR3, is DTGVSQNPRHKITKRGQNVTFRCDPISEHNRLYWYRQTLGQGPEFLTYFQNEAQLEKSRLLSDRFSAERPKGSFSTLEIQRTEQGDSAMYLCASSLGWARRGEQYFGPGTRLTVT.

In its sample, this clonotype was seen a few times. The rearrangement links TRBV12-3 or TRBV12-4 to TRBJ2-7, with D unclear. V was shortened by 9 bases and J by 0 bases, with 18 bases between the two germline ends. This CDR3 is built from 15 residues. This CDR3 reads CASGILNRHSYEQYF. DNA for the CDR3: TGTGCCAGTGGCATTCTGAACAGACACTCCTACGAGCAGTACTTC.

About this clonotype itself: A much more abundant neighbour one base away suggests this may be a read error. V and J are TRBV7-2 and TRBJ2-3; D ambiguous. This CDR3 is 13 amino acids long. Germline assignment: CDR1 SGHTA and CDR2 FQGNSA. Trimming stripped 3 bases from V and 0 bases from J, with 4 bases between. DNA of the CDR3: TGTGCCAGCAGCTTCGTTAGCACAGATACGCAGTATTTT. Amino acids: CASSFVSTDTQYF.

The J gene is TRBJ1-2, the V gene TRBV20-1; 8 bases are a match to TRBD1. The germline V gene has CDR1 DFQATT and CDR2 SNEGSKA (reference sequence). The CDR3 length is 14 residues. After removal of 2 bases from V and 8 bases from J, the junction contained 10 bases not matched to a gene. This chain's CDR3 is CSARPRTGWTGYTF. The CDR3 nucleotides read TGCAGTGCTAGACCTAGGACAGGGTGGACCGGCTACACCTTC.

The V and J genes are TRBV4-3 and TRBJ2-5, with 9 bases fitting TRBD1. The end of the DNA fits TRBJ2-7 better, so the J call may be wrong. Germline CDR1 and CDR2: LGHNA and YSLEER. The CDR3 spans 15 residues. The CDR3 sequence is CASSHLQGAPYEQYF. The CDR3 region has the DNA TGCGCCAGCAGCCACCTACAGGGGGCGCCCTACGAGCAGTACTTC.

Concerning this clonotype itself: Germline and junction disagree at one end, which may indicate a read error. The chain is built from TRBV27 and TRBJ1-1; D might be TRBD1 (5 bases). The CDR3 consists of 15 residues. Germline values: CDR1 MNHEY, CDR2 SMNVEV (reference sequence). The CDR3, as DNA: TGTGCCAGCAGTTCTCCCTCACCAGGGAACACTGAAACTTTCTTT. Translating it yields CASSSPSPGNTETFF.

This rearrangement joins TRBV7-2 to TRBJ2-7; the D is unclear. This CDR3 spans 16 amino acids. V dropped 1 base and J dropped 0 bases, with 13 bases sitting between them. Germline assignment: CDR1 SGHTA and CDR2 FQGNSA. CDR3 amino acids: CASSLGSRNPSYEQYF. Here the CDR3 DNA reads TGTGCCAGCAGCTTAGGTTCCAGGAACCCCTCCTACGAGCAGTACTTC.

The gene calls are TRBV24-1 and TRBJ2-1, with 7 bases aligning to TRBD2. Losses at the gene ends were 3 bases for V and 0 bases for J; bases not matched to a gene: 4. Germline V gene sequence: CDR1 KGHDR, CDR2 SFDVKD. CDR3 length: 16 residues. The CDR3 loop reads CATSDPRENSYNEQFF. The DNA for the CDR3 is TGTGCCACCAGTGATCCGCGGGAGAACTCCTACAATGAGCAGTTCTTC.

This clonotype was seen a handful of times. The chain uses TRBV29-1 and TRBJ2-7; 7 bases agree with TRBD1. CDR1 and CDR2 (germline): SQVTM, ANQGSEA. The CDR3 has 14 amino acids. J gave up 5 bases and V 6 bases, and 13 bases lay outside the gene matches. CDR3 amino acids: CSVQLARGSNEQYF. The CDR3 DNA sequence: TGCAGCGTCCAACTGGCCAGGGGGTCGAACGAGCAGTACTTC.